This T cell receptor (beta chain) was obtained from a study of T-cell memory formation after mild COVID-19. General observations from the study: Clones that shrank (day 15 to 85) were balanced CD4/CD8, whereas later expanders leaned CD4+.

With 5 bases removed from V and 7 bases from J, the gap between germline ends came to 15 bases. CDR3 length equals 13 residues. TCRdb redid the calling of the 5' RACE reads with MiXCR, one entry per CDR3 protein. The table has 200,000 or so distinct CDR3 sequences, 15% to 20% seen once; the top ten hold about 1.9%. This clonotype was seen many times. Its antigen is not known. The receptor was derived from an adult woman who had mild COVID-19 (a few samples of this study predate the infection). Cell type and time point are not known. Sequencing input: PBMCs or a T cell subset sorted from them (not recorded which). The chain links TRBV12-3 or TRBV12-4 to TRBJ2-7, with D unclear. The CDR3 sequence is CASSRLALGEQYF. For the CDR3, the DNA is TGTGCCAGCAGTCGACTCGCCCTAGGGGAGCAGTACTTC.